This T cell receptor beta chain was captured in a study of T cell clonality in common variable immunodeficiency. Equal genomic DNA amounts from CVID and control samples were sequenced. Profiled with immunoSEQ multiplex PCR; TCRdb holds only in-frame clones, not every one. The record shows roughly 34,000 clones for this sample, with no singletons present. Study outcomes and limitations: Common variable immunodeficiency TCR beta sequences reportedly had fewer deletions and N-nucleotide insertions.

The CDR3 loop spans 18 amino acids. V was shortened by 0 bases and J by 3 bases, with 18 bases between the two germline ends. Per germline, CDR1 LNHDA and CDR2 SQIVND (reference sequence). As to this clone: The antigen is not known. The read is 3 residues too short to cover the CDR3 end, so that end is filled in from the germline J gene.

Source material: peripheral blood mononuclear cells. This clonotype originated in a human donor with common variable immunodeficiency. The chain has TRBV19 and TRBJ2-1, with D perhaps TRBD1 (6 bases). Partial CDR3 DNA: TGTGCCAGTAGTATAGATTGGGTAAGACAGGCAATCTACAATGAG. This encodes CASSIDWVRQAIYNE. The complete CDR3 protein is CASSIDWVRQAIYNEQFF.